This T cell receptor (beta chain) came from a study of yellow fever vaccine responses in identical twins. Findings and limits, study-wide: Reportedly, the T cell response mounted by twins to vaccine seemed partly convergent, partly personalized.

TCRdb re-derived calls from the RT-PCR reads in MiXCR, one entry per CDR3 protein. The sample yields about 21,000 distinct CDR3 sequences, around 77% seen once. Worth noting for this clonotype: Its antigen remains unknown.

The sequenced sample was T cells from blood (PBMCs), unsorted or a sorted subset (not recorded which), obtained before or after yellow fever vaccination (not recorded which). This sequence was found in a woman younger than 30 who received the yellow fever vaccine.

CDR3 amino acids: CASSLARGTDTQYF. The CDR3 DNA sequence: TGCGCCAGCAGCTTGGCCAGAGGGACAGATACGCAGTATTTT. The V gene is TRBV5-1, the J gene TRBJ2-3; D possibly corresponds to TRBD2 (5 bases). CDR1 is SGHRS and CDR2 is YFSETQ in the germline V gene. Trimming removed 0 bases from V and 3 bases from J, with 8 bases in between. The CDR3 has 14 amino acids.